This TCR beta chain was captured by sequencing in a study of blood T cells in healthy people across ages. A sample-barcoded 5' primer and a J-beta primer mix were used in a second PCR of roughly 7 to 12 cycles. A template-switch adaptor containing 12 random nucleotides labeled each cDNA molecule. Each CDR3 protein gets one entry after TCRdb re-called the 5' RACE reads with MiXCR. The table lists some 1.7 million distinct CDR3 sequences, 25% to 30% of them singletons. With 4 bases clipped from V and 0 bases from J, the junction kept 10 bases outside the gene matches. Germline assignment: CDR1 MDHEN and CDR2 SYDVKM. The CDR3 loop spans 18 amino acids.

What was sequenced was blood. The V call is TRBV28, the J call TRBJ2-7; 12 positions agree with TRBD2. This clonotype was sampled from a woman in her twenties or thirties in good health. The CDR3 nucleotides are TGTGCCAGCAGTTCACCGGGACTAGCGGGCAGAAGCTCCTACGAGCAGTACTTC. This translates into CASSSPGLAGRSSYEQYF.